This T cell receptor beta chain was captured by sequencing in a study of cytomegalovirus exposure and HLA in healthy donors. Profiling relied on immunoSEQ multiplex PCR, and the TCRdb table lists in-frame clones only, not all of them. The sample includes about 200,000 clones, around 86% of them seen just once. These donors were members of the roughly 120-subject validation cohort, a group separate from the approximately 670-subject first cohort. After removal of 1 base from V and 0 bases from J, the junction contained 2 bases not matched to a gene. The CDR3 contains 15 residues. Looked up from germline, CDR1 is MNHNS and CDR2 is SASEGT. This clone is medium-sized in the sample.

Sequencing used PBMCs. This chain links TRBV6-1 with TRBJ2-7, with 8 bases matching TRBD2. The receptor was derived from a young woman in good health and CMV-seropositive. This CDR3 is CASSEELAASYEQYF. The DNA of the CDR3 is TGTGCCAGCAGTGAAGAACTAGCGGCCTCCTACGAGCAGTACTTC.